This T cell receptor (beta chain) was sequenced during a study of blood T cell repertoires in COVID-19. Across the study: PBMCs, B-cell-depleted T cells, or T cells were the source of the cDNA or gDNA that made up the material.

Method: immunoSEQ multiplex PCR; TCRdb's copy keeps in-frame clones and lacks some. The data contain approximately 130,000 clones, 80% to 90% of them singletons. The CDR3 is 15 residues long. Per the germline V gene, CDR1 is ENHRY and CDR2 is SYGVKD. The V and J ends lost 4 bases and 1 base, in that order; junction bases with no gene match: 3. Sequenced material: peripheral blood. This chain joins TRBV10-3 and TRBJ2-7; the match to TRBD2 covers 11 bases. This sequence was found in a man aged 45 to 65 with active COVID-19. The CDR3, as DNA: TGTGCCATCAGTGTAACTAGCGGGGGATCCTACGAGCAGTACTTC. It is translated as CAISVTSGGSYEQYF.